These T cell receptor beta chains were read from a single sample in a study of blood T cell repertoires in COVID-19. Produced via immunoSEQ multiplex PCR; TCRdb's table is partial and in-frame only. The sample has roughly 500,000 clones, 85% to 90% seen once; the top ten hold 1.8%. The specimen was PBMCs or T cells enriched from blood (not recorded which). These receptors all come from a woman aged 40-49 years who had recovered from COVID-19. CDR3s include the opening cysteine and the closing phenylalanine or tryptophan. Fields, in order: J gene, V gene, D gene, clone size, CDR3 protein, CDR3 DNA. D genes are given only for firm matches. Clone size is stated in some rows and not others, as once, few, many or a class when expanded.

J: TRBJ2-1
V: TRBV7-2
D: -
size: -
CDR3: CASSARLVAGFQNEQFF
DNA: TGTGCCAGCAGCGCCCGACTCGTGGCAGGGTTTCAAAATGAGCAGTTCTTC

J: TRBJ2-2
V: TRBV4-1
D: -
size: -
CDR3: CASRDRAGTGELFF
DNA: TGCGCCAGCCGAGACAGAGCCGGAACCGGGGAGCTGTTTTTT

J: TRBJ2-3
V: TRBV15
D: -
size: -
CDR3: CATSRDKGADTQYF
DNA: TGTGCCACCAGCAGAGATAAGGGGGCAGATACGCAGTATTTT

J: TRBJ2-7
V: TRBV19
D: TRBD2
size: -
CDR3: CASSIVAAGGPYEQYF
DNA: TGTGCCAGTAGTATAGTGGCGGCGGGAGGTCCCTACGAGCAGTACTTC

J: TRBJ2-7
V: TRBV19
D: TRBD2
size: once
CDR3: CASSIAGTSSYEQYF
DNA: TGTGCCAGTAGTATCGCCGGGACTAGCTCCTACGAGCAGTACTTC

J: TRBJ2-3
V: TRBV7-2
D: TRBD2
size: -
CDR3: CASSPGVLAGVSTDTQYF
DNA: TGTGCCAGCAGCCCGGGGGTTTTAGCGGGGGTAAGCACAGATACGCAGTATTTT

J: TRBJ2-7
V: TRBV4-1
D: TRBD1
size: -
CDR3: CASSQDLGQGSYEQYF
DNA: TGCGCCAGCAGCCAAGATCTCGGACAGGGAAGCTACGAGCAGTACTTC

J: TRBJ2-4
V: TRBV11-3
D: -
size: -
CDR3: CASSLSENIQYF
DNA: TGTGCCAGCAGCTTGAGTGAAAACATTCAGTACTTC

J: TRBJ2-2
V: TRBV12-3/TRBV12-4
D: -
size: -
CDR3: CASGKAGGELFF
DNA: TGTGCCAGCGGCAAGGCGGGAGGGGAGCTGTTTTTT

J: TRBJ1-1
V: TRBV12-3/TRBV12-4
D: -
size: -
CDR3: CASSLDRHTEAFF
DNA: TGTGCCAGCAGTTTAGACAGACACACTGAAGCTTTCTTT

J: TRBJ1-3
V: TRBV28
D: -
size: -
CDR3: CASSFMRVPLAGNTIYF
DNA: TGTGCCAGCAGTTTTATGAGGGTCCCATTAGCTGGAAACACCATATATTTT

J: TRBJ2-3
V: TRBV4-2
D: -
size: once
CDR3: CASSQTRGDDTDTQYF
DNA: TGTGCCAGCAGCCAAACTCGGGGAGATGACACAGATACGCAGTATTTT

J: TRBJ2-1
V: TRBV24-1
D: -
size: -
CDR3: CATSDPYLTSSYGGLNYNEQFF
DNA: TGTGCCACCAGTGATCCCTATTTGACCTCGTCGTACGGAGGACTTAACTACAATGAGCAGTTCTTC

J: TRBJ2-7
V: TRBV10-3
D: -
size: -
CDR3: CAISDITAKLSYEQYF
DNA: TGTGCCATCAGTGATATAACAGCTAAACTCTCCTACGAGCAGTACTTC

J: TRBJ1-3
V: TRBV10-3
D: -
size: -
CDR3: CAISGTINSGNTIYF
DNA: TGTGCCATCAGTGGGACAATAAATTCTGGAAACACCATATATTTT

J: TRBJ2-3
V: TRBV11-2
D: -
size: -
CDR3: CASSLEFGQLTDTQYF
DNA: TGTGCCAGCAGCTTAGAATTCGGACAGCTCACAGATACGCAGTATTTT

J: TRBJ2-4
V: TRBV14
D: -
size: -
CDR3: CASSLAEKSIQYF
DNA: TGTGCCAGCAGCCTAGCCGAAAAGTCCATTCAGTACTTC